The 4 T cell receptor beta chains below all came from one sample that was sequenced in a study of T cell clones after liver transplantation. The method was immunoSEQ multiplex PCR; TCRdb's version includes in-frame clones alone and lacks a portion of them. The sample holds 45,000 or so clones, roughly 84% seen once. This specimen was CD4+ T cells from blood, taken 24 months after liver transplant. The origin of the receptors is a human patient who received a liver transplant. The graft donor may account for some of the T cells.

The genes are TRBV6-5 and TRBJ1-6; maybe TRBD1 (6 bases). The germline V and J ends were trimmed by 0 bases and 5 bases, with 11 bases remaining between them. The CDR3 sequence is 16 residues long. CDR1 and CDR2 from the germline V gene are MNHEY and SVGAGI. CDR3 protein: CASSYSRGGNNSPLHF. The CDR3 nucleotides read TGTGCCAGCAGTTACTCTAGAGGGGGAAATAATTCACCCCTCCACTTT.

This clone came up a few times. This chain joins TRBV7-2 and TRBJ2-3; a possible D gene is TRBD1 (6 bases). The V end lost 2 bases, the J end lost 6 bases, and 12 bases lay between the germline ends. This CDR3 region has 14 residues. The germline CDR1 and CDR2 sequences are SGHTA and FQGNSA. The CDR3 DNA reads as TGTGCCAGCAGCTTATCACAGGGTTCCGATACGCAGTATTTT. It codes for CASSLSQGSDTQYF.

This chain uses TRBV7-3 with TRBJ1-3; maybe TRBD1 (6 bases). Germline loops: CDR1 SGHTA, CDR2 FQGTGA. The CDR3 is made up of 13 amino acids. The V end was cut by 5 bases, the J end by 4 bases, with 9 bases between. CDR3 nucleotide sequence: TGTGCCAGCAGCGGGACACGGGGAAACACCATATATTTT. Translation: CASSGTRGNTIYF. The full variable domain, its missing parts supplied by reference TRBV7-3 and TRBJ1-3, is GAGVSQTPSNKVTEKGKYVELRCDPISGHTALYWYRQSLGQGPEFLIYFQGTGAADDSGLPNDRFFAVRPEGSVSTLKIQRTERGDSAVYLCASSGTRGNTIYFGEGSWLTVV.

The CDR3 DNA follows: TGTGCCAGCAGCTCCCCCCGGGACAGGGGTCTAGGCTACAATGAGCAGTTCTTC. Amino acid sequence: CASSSPRDRGLGYNEQFF. The rearrangement links TRBV11-2 to TRBJ2-1; TRBD1 aligns across 10 bases. V was pared by 4 bases and J by 3 bases, with 12 bases of the junction left unmatched. The CDR3 has 18 amino acids. Germline CDR1 SGHAT, CDR2 FQNNGV.